What follows are 19 T cell receptor beta chains derived from one specimen sequenced in a study of T cell responses to AZD1222 COVID-19 vaccine. Only in-frame clones appear in the TCRdb table, and some are missing; sequencing was by immunoSEQ multiplex PCR. Of about 120,000 clones in the sample, approximately 88% were seen once. This specimen was peripheral blood, taken 28 days after the second AZD1222 dose. Source of these receptors: an adult who received the AZD1222 COVID-19 vaccine.

The J gene is TRBJ1-5, the V gene TRBV7-9; D ambiguous. The germline V gene has CDR1 SEHNR and CDR2 FQNEAQ (reference sequence). The V end lost 2 bases, the J end lost 0 bases, and 17 bases lay between the germline ends. This CDR3 has 18 residues. The CDR3 nucleotides are TGTGCCAGCAGCTTACGAGCGGCAAAGGTCTTTAGCAATCAGCCCCAGCATTTT. Amino acid sequence: CASSLRAAKVFSNQPQHF.

This chain joins TRBV18 and TRBJ2-2, with TRBD2 matching 7 bases. CDR3 length equals 17 residues. From germline, CDR1 is KGHSH and CDR2 LQKENI. The trim removed 1 base at V and 4 bases at J, leaving 9 bases unmatched. In DNA, the CDR3 is TGTGCCAGCTCACCACAAAAGGGAGGGCTGGCCACCGGGGAGCTGTTTTTT. This codes for CASSPQKGGLATGELFF.

This chain links TRBV10-2 with TRBJ1-2; 8 bases agree with TRBD1. Germline CDR1 is WSHSY and CDR2 is SAAADI. The V and J ends lost 4 bases and 8 bases, in that order; junction bases with no gene match: 6. The CDR3 is 13 amino acids. For the CDR3, the DNA is TGCGCCAGCAGTGCCGGACAGGGTGACGGCTACACCTTC. Translating gives CASSAGQGDGYTF.

The CDR3 spells CASRPSSQGYYGYTF. The CDR3, as DNA: TGTGCCAGCAGGCCGAGTTCCCAGGGTTACTATGGCTACACCTTC. V usage is TRBV27 and J usage is TRBJ1-2, with a tentative D call TRBD1 (5 bases). Germline loops: CDR1 MNHEY, CDR2 SMNVEV (reference sequence). The CDR3 spans 15 residues. The V end lost 6 bases, the J end lost 3 bases, and 17 bases lay between the germline ends.

This rearrangement joins TRBV6-5 to TRBJ1-2; 7 bases agree with TRBD1. J lost 7 bases, V lost 4 bases, and 6 bases had no gene match. Germline CDR1 and CDR2: MNHEY and SVGAGI. The CDR3 has 13 residues. CDR3 coding DNA: TGTGCCAGCAGTTCCCTGACAGGGACTGGCTACACCTTC. Protein: CASSSLTGTGYTF.

The chain employs TRBV2 and TRBJ2-5; D is possibly TRBD1 (6 bases). V shed 6 bases and J shed 5 bases, with 13 bases lying between them. The CDR3 runs 13 residues. The germline V gene encodes CDR1 SNHLY and CDR2 FYNNEI. CDR3 amino acids: CASSIQGTETQYF. The CDR3 DNA is TGTGCCAGCAGCATACAGGGTACCGAGACCCAGTACTTC. The variable domain in full, with the rest retrieved from reference TRBV2 and TRBJ2-5, is EPEVTQTPSHQVTQMGQEVILRCVPISNHLYFYWYRQILGQKVEFLVSFYNNEISEKSEIFDDQFSVERPDGSNFTLKIRSTKLEDSAMYFCASSIQGTETQYFGPGTRLLVL.

The V gene is TRBV9, the J gene TRBJ2-5, with no clear D. The V end was cut by 0 bases, the J end by 1 base, with 4 bases between. CDR1 and CDR2 from the germline V gene are SGDLS and YYNGEE. The length of the CDR3 is 13 residues. The CDR3 spells CASSVALQETQYF. The CDR3 DNA is TGTGCCAGCAGCGTAGCTCTCCAAGAGACCCAGTACTTC.

The genes are TRBV2 and TRBJ1-1; D is ambiguous. V lost 4 bases, J lost 5 bases, and 11 bases lay in between. Germline CDR1 reads SNHLY; CDR2 reads FYNNEI. This CDR3 region has 13 residues. The CDR3, as DNA: TGTGCCAGCAGTGGATTGGCGGGAACTGAAGCTTTCTTT. It is translated as CASSGLAGTEAFF. The full variable domain, its missing parts supplied by reference TRBV2 and TRBJ1-1, is EPEVTQTPSHQVTQMGQEVILRCVPISNHLYFYWYRQILGQKVEFLVSFYNNEISEKSEIFDDQFSVERPDGSNFTLKIRSTKLEDSAMYFCASSGLAGTEAFFGQGTRLTVV.

The table lists this clone with a count of one. The J gene is TRBJ1-2, the V gene TRBV19; D uncertain. Deletions cut 4 bases from V and 6 bases from J, with 15 bases between. Germline V gene lookup returns CDR1 LNHDA and CDR2 SQIVND (reference sequence). The CDR3 sequence is 14 residues long. The CDR3 coding sequence is TGTGCCAGTAGTACCGATCAGAGGGTGAATGGCTACACCTTC. Amino acid sequence: CASSTDQRVNGYTF. The full variable domain, rest sourced from reference TRBV19 and TRBJ1-2, is DGGITQSPKYLFRKEGQNVTLSCEQNLNHDAMYWYRQDPGQGLRLIYYSQIVNDFQKGDIAEGYSVSREKKESFPLTVTSAQKNPTAFYLCASSTDQRVNGYTFGSGTRLTVV.

This clone occurred a few times. The chain uses TRBV5-8 and TRBJ1-3; 7 bases map to TRBD1. Germline values: CDR1 SGHTS, CDR2 YDEGEE. J gave up 0 bases and V 6 bases, and 9 bases lay outside the gene matches. CDR3 length equals 16 residues. CDR3 sequence reads: CASTLGQAHSGNTIYF. The DNA for the CDR3 is TGTGCCAGCACCTTAGGACAGGCGCACTCTGGAAACACCATATATTTT.

With respect to this clone: At one of its ends the junction is not consistent with the germline gene, which may arise from a read error. The chain employs TRBV3-1 (or the pseudogene TRBV3-2) and TRBJ1-4; D not resolved. The CDR3 contains 16 residues. Per germline, CDR1 LGHDT and CDR2 YNNKEL (reference sequence). The CDR3 is CASRQGRGATNEKLFF. CDR3 nucleotide sequence: TGTGCCAGCAGGCAAGGGCGCGGTGCAACTAATGAAAAACTGTTTTTT.

The chain employs TRBV6-2 or TRBV6-3 and TRBJ2-2; D is possibly TRBD2 (6 bases). Germline V CDR1 and CDR2: MNHEY, SVGEGT. The CDR3 has 16 residues. V was pared by 0 bases and J by 4 bases, with 12 bases between. CDR3 bases: TGTGCCAGCAGTTACTCGCGGGGCGCCCTCACCGGGGAGCTGTTTTTT. It is translated as CASSYSRGALTGELFF.

The CDR3 nucleotides are TGTGCCAGCAGCTTAAATGGCCGTTCCGCCTCCTACGAGCAGTACTTC. Its translation: CASSLNGRSASYEQYF. The rearrangement joins TRBV7-2 to TRBJ2-7; no firm D call. The V gene lost 2 bases and the J gene lost 0 bases, with 14 bases spanning the gap. Germline loops: CDR1 SGHTA, CDR2 FQGNSA. This CDR3 spans 16 amino acids.

This chain links TRBV21-1 with TRBJ1-6. TRBV21-1 has pseudogene status. This CDR3 has 12 residues. This CDR3 reads CAPGTKNSPLHF. The CDR3 DNA reads TGTGCCCCCGGGACTAAAAATTCACCCCTCCACTTT.

The V gene is TRBV7-9, the J gene TRBJ1-1; tentative D call: TRBD1 (5 bases). The ends were cut back, 6 bases at V and 2 bases at J, with 10 bases in the middle. The germline V gene has CDR1 SEHNR and CDR2 FQNEAQ (reference sequence). The CDR3 is 13 residues long. The CDR3 sequence: CASSFTGNTEAFF. DNA for the CDR3: TGTGCCAGCAGTTTTACAGGAAACACTGAAGCTTTCTTT.

This clone was detected once. The V and J genes are TRBV5-4 and TRBJ1-2, with D hard to call. The CDR3 is made up of 15 amino acids. V dropped 4 bases and J dropped 3 bases, with 16 bases sitting between them. Germline CDR1 and CDR2: SGHNT and YYREEE (reference sequence). CDR3 residues: CASSPDMNGDYGYTF. The CDR3 coding sequence is TGTGCCAGCAGCCCCGACATGAATGGGGACTATGGCTACACCTTC. The full variable domain, with the rest looked up from reference TRBV5-4 and TRBJ1-2, is ETGVTQSPTHLIKTRGQQVTLRCSSQSGHNTVSWYQQALGQGPQFIFQYYREEENGRGNFPPRFSGLQFPNYSSELNVNALELDDSALYLCASSPDMNGDYGYTFGSGTRLTVV.

The rearrangement uses TRBV5-1 and TRBJ1-4; 8 nucleotides agree with TRBD1. Germline V gene sequence: CDR1 SGHRS, CDR2 YFSETQ. Losses at the gene ends were 5 bases for V and 8 bases for J; bases not matched to a gene: 8. CDR3 length equals 14 residues. CDR3 residues: CASSLGQGEEKLFF. CDR3 DNA: TGCGCCAGCAGTCTAGGACAGGGCGAAGAAAAACTGTTTTTT.

The chain carries TRBV18 and TRBJ1-1; no firm D call. Trimming cost V 2 bases and J 4 bases, with 8 bases left between them. The CDR3 consists of 13 residues. In germline, CDR1 is KGHSH, CDR2 LQKENI. Written as DNA, the CDR3 is TGTGCCAGCTCACCAAGCTGGGGCACTGAAGCTTTCTTT. Encoded protein: CASSPSWGTEAFF.

The CDR3 loop is CASSRASGGSSYNEQFF. In DNA form, the CDR3 reads TGTGCCAGTAGTAGGGCAAGTGGCGGAAGCTCCTACAATGAGCAGTTCTTC. This chain joins TRBV19 and TRBJ2-1; no firm D call. Germline V gives CDR1 LNHDA, CDR2 SQIVND (reference sequence). The CDR3 is 17 residues long. Deletions cut 4 bases from V and 0 bases from J, with 16 bases between.